This T cell receptor beta chain appears in the sequencing data of a study of shared clonotypes between healthy human individuals. The assay was run at deep level. Generated by immunoSEQ multiplex PCR, the TCRdb table keeps only in-frame clones and is missing some. The sample has under 1,100,000 clones; about 77% are singletons. With respect to this clone: Its antigen is unidentified.

General study findings and limits: Of the naive CD4 clonotypes, roughly 5% were shared across a handful of donors. Generally, naive subsets (rather than memory subsets) showed larger estimated richness.

The CDR3 runs to 15 residues. The V gene's germline CDR1 is SGHAT and CDR2 FQNNGV. V dropped 5 bases and J dropped 1; count of bases not matched to a gene: 3. The rearrangement uses TRBV11-2 and TRBJ2-2; 8 positions match TRBD1. Source material: memory CD4+ T cells sorted from blood. Sample subset: CD45RA-negative fraction. The sequence was collected from a man between 18 and 29 years old in good health. CDR3 in amino acids: CASSQDRGNTGELFF. Here the CDR3 DNA reads TGTGCCAGCAGCCAAGACAGGGGGAACACCGGGGAGCTGTTTTTT. Using reference TRBV11-2 and TRBJ2-2 for the parts outside the CDR3, the full variable domain is EAGVAQSPRYKIIEKRQSVAFWCNPISGHATLYWYQQILGQGPKLLIQFQNNGVVDDSQLPKDRFSAERLKGVDSTLKIQPAKLEDSAVYLCASSQDRGNTGELFFGEGSRLTVL.